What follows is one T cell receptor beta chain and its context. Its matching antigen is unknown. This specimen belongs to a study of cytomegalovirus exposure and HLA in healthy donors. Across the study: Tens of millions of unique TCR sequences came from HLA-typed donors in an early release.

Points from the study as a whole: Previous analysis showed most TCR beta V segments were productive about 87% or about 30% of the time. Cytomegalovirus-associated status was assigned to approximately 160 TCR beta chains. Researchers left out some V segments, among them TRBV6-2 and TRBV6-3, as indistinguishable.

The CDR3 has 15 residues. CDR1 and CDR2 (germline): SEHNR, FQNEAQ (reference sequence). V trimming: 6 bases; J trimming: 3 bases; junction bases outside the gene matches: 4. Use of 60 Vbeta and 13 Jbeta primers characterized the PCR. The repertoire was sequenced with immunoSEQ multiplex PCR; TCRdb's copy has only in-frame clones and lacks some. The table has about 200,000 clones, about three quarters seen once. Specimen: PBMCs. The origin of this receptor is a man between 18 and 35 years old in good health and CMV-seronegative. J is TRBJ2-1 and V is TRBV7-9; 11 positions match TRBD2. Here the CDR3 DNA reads TGTGCCAGCAGACTAGCGGGAGCGGGCTACAATGAGCAGTTCTTC. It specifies CASRLAGAGYNEQFF.